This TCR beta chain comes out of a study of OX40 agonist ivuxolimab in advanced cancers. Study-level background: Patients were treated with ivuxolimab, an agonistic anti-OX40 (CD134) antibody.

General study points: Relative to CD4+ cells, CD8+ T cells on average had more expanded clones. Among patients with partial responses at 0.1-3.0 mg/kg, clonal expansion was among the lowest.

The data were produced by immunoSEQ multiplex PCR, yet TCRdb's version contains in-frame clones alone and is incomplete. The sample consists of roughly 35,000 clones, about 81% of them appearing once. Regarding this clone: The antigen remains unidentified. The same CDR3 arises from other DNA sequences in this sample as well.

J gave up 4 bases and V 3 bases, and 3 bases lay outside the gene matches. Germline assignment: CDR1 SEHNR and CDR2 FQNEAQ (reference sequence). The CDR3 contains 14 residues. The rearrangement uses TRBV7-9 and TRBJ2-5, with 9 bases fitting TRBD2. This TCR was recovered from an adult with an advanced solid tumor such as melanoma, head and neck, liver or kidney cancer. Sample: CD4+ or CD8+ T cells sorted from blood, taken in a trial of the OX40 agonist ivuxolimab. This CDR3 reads CASSLLAGRETQYF. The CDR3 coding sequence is TGTGCCAGCAGCTTGCTAGCGGGAAGAGAGACCCAGTACTTC.